This is a list of T cell receptor beta chains from one sample in a study of cytomegalovirus exposure and HLA in healthy donors. Here immunoSEQ multiplex PCR was the method, and the copy in TCRdb shows in-frame clones only, minus some. The sample includes about 160,000 clones, around 80% of them seen just once. The sample consisted of PBMCs. The receptors shown here come from a girl aged 10 to 17 in good health and CMV-seropositive. CDR3s include the opening cysteine and the closing phenylalanine or tryptophan. The D gene is left open where the match is weak. Clone size, where shown, is once, few, many, or a class for clones that have expanded.

d_call cdr3_length clone_size j_call v_call cdr3_nt cdr3_aa
TRBD1 18 few TRBJ2-7 TRBV4-1 TGCGCCAGCAGCCAAGATGGACAGGGGTTGAGTGGAGCCTACGAGCAGTACTTC CASSQDGQGLSGAYEQYF
. 12 . TRBJ2-1 TRBV28 TGTGCCAGCAGTTTACAGGTCAATGAGCAGTTCTTC CASSLQVNEQFF
TRBD2 16 . TRBJ2-1 TRBV4-2 TGTGCCAGCAGCCAGGCGGGACTAGCGGGAAGCAATGAGCAGTTCTTC CASSQAGLAGSNEQFF
. 13 . TRBJ1-5 TRBV21-1 TGTGCCAGCACAACAGGGGGGTGCCAGCCCCAGCATTTT CASTTGGCQPQHF
. 14 . TRBJ1-1 TRBV27 TGTGCCAGCAGTTTAGTCAGGGGAAACACTGAAGCTTTCTTT CASSLVRGNTEAFF
. 15 once TRBJ2-1 TRBV25-1 TGTGCCAGCAGTAAGTCGGGGGGCCAATACAATGAGCAGTTCTTC CASSKSGGQYNEQFF
TRBD1 14 . TRBJ1-4 TRBV14 TGTGCCAGCAGGCTACAGGGGTCGAATGAAAAACTGTTTTTT CASRLQGSNEKLFF
. 13 . TRBJ2-7 TRBV7-9 TGTGCCAGCAGCTTACAGGGCGGCTACGAGCAGTACTTC CASSLQGGYEQYF
. 14 few TRBJ2-7 TRBV5-4 TGTGCCAGCAGCTTGGCCAGGGGTTCTCACGAGCAGTACTTC CASSLARGSHEQYF
TRBD1 14 . TRBJ1-1 TRBV9 TGTGCCAGCAGCTCACAAGGGACAGGGCTTGAAGCTTTCTTT CASSSQGTGLEAFF
TRBD2 16 . TRBJ2-5 TRBV28 TGTGCCAGCAGTTCCCTGGGACTAGCGGGAGAAGAGACCCAGTACTTC CASSSLGLAGEETQYF
TRBD2 15 . TRBJ2-7 TRBV29-1 TGCAGCGTTGAGTACTTGAGCGGGGGGGCTTGGGAGCAGTACTTC CSVEYLSGGAWEQYF
TRBD1 13 many TRBJ1-2 TRBV11-2 TGTGCCAGCAGTCAGGACAGGGCGGGTGGCTACACCTTC CASSQDRAGGYTF
. 13 . TRBJ2-1 TRBV27 TGTGCCACAAAACTCAGGGAAGGCAATGAGCAGTTCTTC CATKLREGNEQFF
TRBD1 14 . TRBJ1-5 TRBV5-1 TGCGCCAGCAGCTCGGGACAGGGCAATCAGCCCCAGCATTTT CASSSGQGNQPQHF
. 15 . TRBJ2-5 TRBV7-3 TGTGCCAGCAGCTTACGGCCAGGTTACCAAGAGACCCAGTACTTC CASSLRPGYQETQYF
. 15 . TRBJ2-2 TRBV11-3 TGTGCCAGCAGCTCCGGGCAGGGGAGCACCGGGGAGCTGTTTTTT CASSSGQGSTGELFF
. 16 . TRBJ1-5 TRBV7-2 TGTGCCAGCAGCTTAGCAGGGACTGTCAGCAATCAGCCCCAGCATTTT CASSLAGTVSNQPQHF
TRBD1 14 . TRBJ2-7 TRBV7-6 TGTGCCAGCAGCACTGGGGACAGGCCCTACGAGCAGTACTTC CASSTGDRPYEQYF
TRBD2 15 . TRBJ2-3 TRBV5-1 TGCGCCAGCAGCTCGAATAGCGGGAGGATAGATACGCAGTATTTT CASSSNSGRIDTQYF
. 15 . TRBJ2-7 TRBV30 TGTGCCTGGCAGCCGGGACTCAGGAGCTCCTACGAGCAGTACTTC CAWQPGLRSSYEQYF
. 14 once TRBJ1-5 TRBV10-3 TGTGCCATCAGTGAGTGGCCACGCAATCAGCCCCAGCATTTT CAISEWPRNQPQHF
. 14 . TRBJ1-4 TRBV28 TGTGCCAGCAACCCTCGGGGGTATAATGAAAAACTGTTTTTT CASNPRGYNEKLFF
. 15 . TRBJ1-1 TRBV5-5 TGTGCCAGCAGCTTACGGGGGGCTGTGGACACTGAAGCTTTCTTT CASSLRGAVDTEAFF
. 13 . TRBJ1-1 TRBV6-4 TGTGCCAGCAGGGTGGGGCCGAACACTGAAGCTTTCTTT CASRVGPNTEAFF
TRBD2 12 . TRBJ2-3 TRBV5-6 TGTGCCAGCATCCGGGAGGCAGATACGCAGTATTTT CASIREADTQYF
. 13 . TRBJ1-1 TRBV6-5 TGTGCCAGCACTGACAGACCGAACACTGAAGCTTTCTTT CASTDRPNTEAFF
TRBD2 15 . TRBJ2-1 TRBV7-2 TGTGCCAGCAGCTGGACTAGCGGGGGGGCCAATGAGCAGTTCTTC CASSWTSGGANEQFF
. 15 . TRBJ2-7 TRBV21-1 TGTGCCAGCAGCAAATGTGGGACAGACTCCTACGAGCAGTACTTC CASSKCGTDSYEQYF
TRBD1 14 . TRBJ1-2 TRBV7-2 TGTGCCAGCAGCCCGCGGACAGGCCTCTATGGCTACACCTTC CASSPRTGLYGYTF
TRBD1 16 . TRBJ1-2 TRBV6-4 TGTGCCAGCAGTGACTCTGCCGGACAGGGCGACTATGGCTACACCTTC CASSDSAGQGDYGYTF
TRBD2 18 . TRBJ2-5 TRBV9 TGTGCCAGCAGCGTGGGGACTAGCGGGGGGTCAAGGGAAGAGACCCAGTACTTC CASSVGTSGGSREETQYF
TRBD1 16 . TRBJ1-3 TRBV5-1 TGCGCCAGCAGCTTGGCCCCAGGACAGGCTGGAAACACCATATATTTT CASSLAPGQAGNTIYF
TRBD2 17 . TRBJ2-2 TRBV5-1 TGCGCCAGCAGCATAAAAGCGGGAGGGACAAACACCGGGGAGCTGTTTTTT CASSIKAGGTNTGELFF
. 15 . TRBJ2-3 TRBV7-8 TGTGCCAGCAGCGCCCCAGGGGCGCCCACAGATACGCAGTATTTT CASSAPGAPTDTQYF
TRBD1 14 . TRBJ2-2 TRBV27 TGTGCCACCGGACAGGGGTCTAACACCGGGGAGCTGTTTTTT CATGQGSNTGELFF
. 15 . TRBJ2-7 TRBV4-3 TGCGCCAGCAGCCAAGATGACGGGTCAGCCTACGAGCAGTACTTC CASSQDDGSAYEQYF
TRBD1 15 once TRBJ2-7 TRBV29-1 TGCAGCGTTGAAGGTTTCGCACAGGGGGCCTACGAGCAGTACTTC CSVEGFAQGAYEQYF
TRBD2 19 once TRBJ2-1 TRBV30 TGTGCCTGGGGGGAACTGAGACTAGCGGGAGCTATCTACCGGGGTGAGCAGTTCTTC CAWGELRLAGAIYRGEQFF
. 14 . TRBJ1-1 TRBV11-2 TGTGCCAGCAGCTTAGTCGCGGTTGGGACTGAAGCTTTCTTT CASSLVAVGTEAFF
TRBD1 13 . TRBJ2-1 TRBV11-1 TGTGCCAGCAGCAGGACAGGGGTAGGTGAGCAGTTCTTC CASSRTGVGEQFF
TRBD2 16 . TRBJ2-1 TRBV5-1 TGCGCCAGCAGCTCAAGACTAGCGGAGGCCTACAATGAGCAGTTCTTC CASSSRLAEAYNEQFF